This T cell receptor beta chain was identified during a study of cytomegalovirus exposure and HLA in healthy donors. Regarding donors, all were healthy bone marrow donors. About this clone: The antigen is not known.

PCR amplification relied on 60 Vbeta primers (plus 13 Jbeta primers). Only in-frame clones appear in the TCRdb table, and some are missing; sequencing was by immunoSEQ multiplex PCR. This sample contains around 52,000 clones. Notes on the study in general: Using the classifier, cytomegalovirus status was reportedly diagnosed with high specificity and sensitivity.

The clonotype comes from a man aged 35-49 years in good health and CMV-seropositive. The specimen sequenced was PBMCs.

The CDR3 nucleotides are TGTGCCAGCCTGGGGGACAGTAACACAGATACGCAGTATTTT. Its translation: CASLGDSNTDTQYF. The rearrangement uses TRBV6-5 and TRBJ2-3, with TRBD1 matching over 7 bases. From germline, CDR1 is MNHEY and CDR2 SVGAGI. This CDR3 is 14 amino acids long. The V and J ends lost 8 bases and 2 bases, in that order; junction bases with no gene match: 7.